This is a list of T cell receptor beta chains from one sample in a study of T cells in Graves' hyperthyroidism and ophthalmopathy. TCRdb recomputed calls from the multiplex PCR reads with MiXCR, one row per CDR3 protein. The table has about 270,000 distinct CDR3 sequences, 24% seen once; the top ten hold under 40%. The sequenced material came from blood. These receptor sequences come from a woman in her forties with Graves' ophthalmopathy. The CDR3 runs from the conserved cysteine through the conserved F or W.

J gene	V gene	CDR3 protein
TRBJ2-7	TRBV6-5	CASSSGLAGDLRYF
TRBJ1-5	TRBV6-5	CASSYGGSNQPQHF
TRBJ2-5	TRBV11-2	CASSASRFEGWRETQYF
TRBJ1-2	TRBV7-9	CASSLGPEQGTF
TRBJ2-7	TRBV6-1	CASTDPGLANSYEQYF
TRBJ2-7	TRBV6-1	CASSSAGQGSYEQYF
TRBJ2-7	TRBV27	CASSSASGLAFYEQYF
TRBJ2-5	TRBV29-1	CSVGVGEETQYF
TRBJ2-7	TRBV7-2	CASSPLGTEAAEQYF
TRBJ1-2	TRBV27	CASSLLGQYGYIF
TRBJ2-7	TRBV5-1	CASSLGQGGNEQYF
TRBJ2-7	TRBV28	CASSLTGAVSYEQYF
TRBJ1-1	TRBV5-1	CASSFSGTGSEAFF
TRBJ2-5	TRBV12-3/TRBV12-4	CASSDLVTGYGEETQYF
TRBJ2-7	TRBV27	CASSTAGAASYEQYF
TRBJ1-2	TRBV24-1	CATSDSQRGGQANYGYTF
TRBJ1-1	TRBV6-1	CASNRGMYTEAFF
TRBJ2-2	TRBV29-1	CSGENDITGELFF
TRBJ2-7	TRBV4-2	CASSQGGGEQYF
TRBJ1-6	TRBV2	CASSEFDVSSYNSPLHF